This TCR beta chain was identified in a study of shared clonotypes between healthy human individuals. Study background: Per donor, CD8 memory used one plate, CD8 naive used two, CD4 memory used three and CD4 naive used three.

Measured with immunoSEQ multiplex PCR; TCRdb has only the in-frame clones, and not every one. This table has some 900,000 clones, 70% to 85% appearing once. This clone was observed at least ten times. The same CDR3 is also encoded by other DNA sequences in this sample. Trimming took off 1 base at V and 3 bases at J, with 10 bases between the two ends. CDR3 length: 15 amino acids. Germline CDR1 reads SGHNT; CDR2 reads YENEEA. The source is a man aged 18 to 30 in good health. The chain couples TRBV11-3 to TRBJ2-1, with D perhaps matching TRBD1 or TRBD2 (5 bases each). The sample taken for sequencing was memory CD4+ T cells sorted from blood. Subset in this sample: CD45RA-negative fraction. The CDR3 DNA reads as TGTGCCAGCAGCTTAGGTCAGGGAGTCTACAATGAGCAGTTCTTC. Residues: CASSLGQGVYNEQFF.